Below, one TCR beta chain is given with its context. Germline V CDR1 and CDR2: SEHNR, FQNEAQ (reference sequence). The CDR3 runs to 16 residues. V dropped 0 bases and J dropped 8; count of bases not matched to a gene: 11. Study processing details: Estimation of nucleated cell counts was performed using reference gene primer amplification. Method: immunoSEQ multiplex PCR; TCRdb's copy keeps in-frame clones and lacks some. That table supplies the V and J calls and clone size; D and trimming were determined from the DNA. The data show 95,000 to 150,000 clones, approximately 90% seen once. This specimen comes from a study of blood T cell repertoires in COVID-19. Overall study: Both acute and convalescent COVID-19 samples were obtained from the United States, Italy and Spain. T cells, B-cell-depleted T cells, or PBMCs provided the cDNA or gDNA that served as material.

The TCR comes from a man between 50 and 59 years old with acute or convalescent COVID-19. Sequences were obtained from peripheral blood. The gene calls are TRBV7-9 and TRBJ1-2; 8 bases match TRBD1. CDR3 coding DNA: TGTGCCAGCAGCTTAGCAGGGGGACAGGACAGCTCGGGCTACACCTTC. This translates into CASSLAGGQDSSGYTF.